This is a list of T cell receptor beta chains from one sample in a study of cytomegalovirus exposure and HLA in healthy donors. Clones were read by immunoSEQ multiplex PCR, and TCRdb kept only the in-frame ones, dropping some. The sample totals tens of thousands of clones; its top ten clones hold approximately 4%. Sequenced material: PBMCs. The receptors stem from a middle-aged man in good health and CMV-seronegative. The CDR3 runs from the conserved cysteine through the conserved F or W. A D gene is named only where the DNA matches it firmly.

d_call: TRBD1; j_call: TRBJ2-3; v_call: TRBV25-1; cdr3_aa: CASVGTALHTQYF; cdr3_nt: TGTGCCAGCGTAGGGACAGCACTACATACGCAGTATTTT
d_call: TRBD2; j_call: TRBJ2-5; v_call: TRBV7-2; cdr3_aa: CASSAPSGRRQKTQYF; cdr3_nt: TGTGCCAGCAGCGCCCCTAGCGGGAGGCGCCAAAAGACCCAGTACTTC
d_call: TRBD1; j_call: TRBJ1-2; v_call: TRBV6-5; cdr3_aa: CASSGTGGPSGYTF; cdr3_nt: TGTGCCAGCAGTGGGACAGGGGGCCCCTCTGGCTACACCTTC
d_call: TRBD1; j_call: TRBJ2-7; v_call: TRBV19; cdr3_aa: CASSMGQTKQYF; cdr3_nt: TGTGCCAGTAGTATGGGACAGACTAAGCAGTACTTC
d_call: .; j_call: TRBJ1-1; v_call: TRBV30; cdr3_aa: CAWSVFAEGDFF; cdr3_nt: TGTGCCTGGAGTGTATTCGCTGAGGGAGATTTCTTT
d_call: .; j_call: TRBJ1-5; v_call: TRBV5-6; cdr3_aa: CASSSRAGRRSQHF; cdr3_nt: TGTGCCAGCAGCTCGAGGGCCGGGAGGAGGTCCCAGCATTTT
d_call: .; j_call: TRBJ2-1; v_call: TRBV27; cdr3_aa: CASSLRGKEQFF; cdr3_nt: TGTGCCAGCAGTTTAAGGGGGAAAGAGCAGTTCTTC
d_call: .; j_call: TRBJ2-7; v_call: TRBV18; cdr3_aa: CASSPPGSSGEQYF; cdr3_nt: TGTGCCAGCTCACCTCCAGGCAGTTCAGGGGAGCAGTACTTC
d_call: TRBD2; j_call: TRBJ2-1; v_call: TRBV7-9; cdr3_aa: CASSLGSGSGEQFF; cdr3_nt: TGTGCCAGCAGCTTAGGTAGCGGGAGTGGTGAGCAGTTCTTC
d_call: .; j_call: TRBJ1-1; v_call: TRBV4-3; cdr3_aa: CASSQDTGNAEAFF; cdr3_nt: TGCGCCAGCAGCCAAGATACCGGGAACGCTGAAGCTTTCTTT
d_call: TRBD1; j_call: TRBJ2-7; v_call: TRBV30; cdr3_aa: CAWIRQGGDEQYF; cdr3_nt: TGTGCCTGGATCCGACAGGGGGGGGACGAGCAGTACTTC
d_call: .; j_call: TRBJ2-2; v_call: TRBV7-2; cdr3_aa: CASSFSGNTGELFF; cdr3_nt: TGTGCCAGCAGCTTCAGCGGGAACACCGGGGAGCTGTTTTTT
d_call: .; j_call: TRBJ2-2; v_call: TRBV30; cdr3_aa: CAWTGIEAGELFF; cdr3_nt: TGTGCCTGGACCGGGATAGAGGCCGGGGAGCTGTTTTTT
d_call: TRBD2; j_call: TRBJ2-7; v_call: TRBV6-5; cdr3_aa: CASRRGLAAVYEQYF; cdr3_nt: TGTGCCAGCAGGAGGGGACTAGCGGCTGTCTACGAGCAGTACTTC
d_call: TRBD2; j_call: TRBJ2-7; v_call: TRBV30; cdr3_aa: CAWSVTGLASHEQYF; cdr3_nt: TGTGCCTGGAGTGTAACGGGACTAGCTTCCCACGAGCAGTACTTC
d_call: TRBD2; j_call: TRBJ2-5; v_call: TRBV9; cdr3_aa: CASSVGRGGLAGAQETQYF; cdr3_nt: TGTGCCAGCAGCGTAGGCAGGGGGGGACTAGCGGGAGCCCAAGAGACCCAGTACTTC
d_call: TRBD1; j_call: TRBJ1-1; v_call: TRBV5-1; cdr3_aa: CASSVTGTVNTEAFF; cdr3_nt: TGCGCCAGCAGCGTGACCGGGACAGTGAACACTGAAGCTTTCTTT
d_call: .; j_call: TRBJ1-1; v_call: TRBV5-1; cdr3_aa: CASSLGAGMNTEAFF; cdr3_nt: TGCGCCAGCAGCTTGGGGGCAGGAATGAACACTGAAGCTTTCTTT
d_call: .; j_call: TRBJ2-1; v_call: TRBV19; cdr3_aa: CASEGPSYNEQFF; cdr3_nt: TGTGCCAGTGAGGGCCCCAGCTACAATGAGCAGTTCTTC
d_call: TRBD1; j_call: TRBJ1-2; v_call: TRBV6-5; cdr3_aa: CASREDRGGGYTF; cdr3_nt: TGTGCCAGCAGAGAAGACAGGGGCGGTGGCTACACCTTC
d_call: .; j_call: TRBJ1-1; v_call: TRBV30; cdr3_aa: CAWIRFGPEAFF; cdr3_nt: TGTGCCTGGATACGGTTTGGGCCTGAAGCTTTCTTT
d_call: TRBD1; j_call: TRBJ1-2; v_call: TRBV19; cdr3_aa: CASKGAGSYGYTF; cdr3_nt: TGTGCCAGTAAGGGGGCTGGTTCCTATGGCTACACCTTC
d_call: TRBD1; j_call: TRBJ1-5; v_call: TRBV19; cdr3_aa: CASLSPGQSNQPQHF; cdr3_nt: TGTGCCAGCTTAAGTCCGGGACAGAGCAATCAGCCCCAGCATTTT
d_call: TRBD1; j_call: TRBJ1-2; v_call: TRBV5-8; cdr3_aa: CASSRDREVHGYTF; cdr3_nt: TGTGCCAGCAGCAGGGACAGGGAGGTTCATGGCTACACCTTC
d_call: .; j_call: TRBJ1-2; v_call: TRBV4-2; cdr3_aa: CASSPIGIRQDYGYTF; cdr3_nt: TGTGCCAGCAGCCCGATAGGCATTCGGCAGGACTATGGCTACACCTTC
d_call: .; j_call: TRBJ2-7; v_call: TRBV19; cdr3_aa: CASSPRRVPYEQYF; cdr3_nt: TGTGCCAGTAGTCCCCGCAGGGTCCCCTACGAGCAGTACTTC
d_call: .; j_call: TRBJ1-5; v_call: TRBV28; cdr3_aa: CASSSHHGSSNQPQHF; cdr3_nt: TGTGCCAGCAGTTCGCATCACGGGTCTAGCAATCAGCCCCAGCATTTT
d_call: .; j_call: TRBJ2-7; v_call: TRBV7-8; cdr3_aa: CASSFDRRYEQYF; cdr3_nt: TGTGCCAGCAGCTTTGACAGGCGTTACGAGCAGTACTTC
d_call: .; j_call: TRBJ2-1; v_call: TRBV7-9; cdr3_aa: CASSLIDNEQFF; cdr3_nt: TGTGCCAGCAGCTTAATAGACAATGAGCAGTTCTTC
d_call: TRBD2; j_call: TRBJ2-3; v_call: TRBV6-5; cdr3_aa: CASSGTSANTDTQYF; cdr3_nt: TGTGCCAGCAGTGGGACTAGCGCGAACACAGATACGCAGTATTTT
d_call: TRBD2; j_call: TRBJ2-2; v_call: TRBV7-2; cdr3_aa: CASSPRGRAGELFF; cdr3_nt: TGTGCCAGCAGCCCCCGGGGGAGGGCCGGGGAGCTGTTTTTT
d_call: TRBD1; j_call: TRBJ2-7; v_call: TRBV27; cdr3_aa: CASSPGQGGSYEQYF; cdr3_nt: TGTGCCAGCAGTCCGGGACAGGGAGGGTCCTACGAGCAGTACTTC
d_call: TRBD1; j_call: TRBJ1-5; v_call: TRBV30; cdr3_aa: CASATGTENQPQHF; cdr3_nt: TGTGCCTCAGCAACCGGGACAGAGAATCAGCCCCAGCATTTT
d_call: TRBD1; j_call: TRBJ1-1; v_call: TRBV30; cdr3_aa: CAWTPHGPDRGSTEAFF; cdr3_nt: TGTGCCTGGACCCCCCATGGCCCCGACAGGGGAAGCACTGAAGCTTTCTTT
d_call: .; j_call: TRBJ1-2; v_call: TRBV27; cdr3_aa: CASARLTGFNYGYTF; cdr3_nt: TGTGCCAGCGCCCGGCTCACAGGGTTTAACTATGGCTACACCTTC
d_call: .; j_call: TRBJ2-7; v_call: TRBV4-2; cdr3_aa: CASSQGTGKYEQYF; cdr3_nt: TGTGCCAGCAGCCAGGGTACAGGGAAATACGAGCAGTACTTC
d_call: TRBD1; j_call: TRBJ1-4; v_call: TRBV2; cdr3_aa: CASRWDSNEKLFF; cdr3_nt: TGTGCCAGCAGGTGGGACAGTAATGAAAAACTGTTTTTT
d_call: TRBD2; j_call: TRBJ2-3; v_call: TRBV4-3; cdr3_aa: CASSQDAGVDTDTQYF; cdr3_nt: TGCGCCAGCAGCCAAGACGCGGGAGTTGACACAGATACGCAGTATTTT
d_call: TRBD1; j_call: TRBJ2-7; v_call: TRBV11-3; cdr3_aa: CASSLLQGPYEQYF; cdr3_nt: TGTGCCAGCAGCCTTCTACAGGGGCCCTACGAGCAGTACTTC
d_call: TRBD2; j_call: TRBJ2-7; v_call: TRBV5-6; cdr3_aa: CASSSGLAREQYF; cdr3_nt: TGTGCCAGCAGCTCGGGACTAGCAAGGGAGCAGTACTTC
d_call: .; j_call: TRBJ2-3; v_call: TRBV9; cdr3_aa: CASSRERYTDTQYF; cdr3_nt: TGTGCCAGCAGCCGGGAAAGATACACAGATACGCAGTATTTT
d_call: .; j_call: TRBJ1-1; v_call: TRBV4-1; cdr3_aa: CASSQPTRGITEAFF; cdr3_nt: TGCGCCAGCAGCCAACCTACCAGGGGCATTACTGAAGCTTTCTTT
d_call: TRBD1; j_call: TRBJ1-2; v_call: TRBV29-1; cdr3_aa: CSVEPDRDGNYGYTF; cdr3_nt: TGCAGCGTTGAACCGGACAGGGATGGAAACTATGGCTACACCTTC
d_call: TRBD1; j_call: TRBJ1-4; v_call: TRBV7-6; cdr3_aa: CASSTQGGSNEKLFF; cdr3_nt: TGTGCCAGCAGCACCCAGGGGGGAAGTAATGAAAAACTGTTTTTT
d_call: .; j_call: TRBJ1-5; v_call: TRBV4-3; cdr3_aa: CASSQDLGGAGKQPQHF; cdr3_nt: TGCGCCAGCAGCCAAGATCTTGGGGGGGCAGGGAAGCAGCCCCAGCATTTT
d_call: .; j_call: TRBJ1-2; v_call: TRBV6-5; cdr3_aa: CASTPRGGGHYGYTF; cdr3_nt: TGTGCCAGCACCCCACGTGGCGGAGGGCACTATGGCTACACCTTC
d_call: .; j_call: TRBJ2-7; v_call: TRBV5-1; cdr3_aa: CASHSQGTGEQYF; cdr3_nt: TGCGCCAGCCATTCACAGGGTACGGGAGAGCAGTACTTC
d_call: TRBD1; j_call: TRBJ2-7; v_call: TRBV4-2; cdr3_aa: CASSPAGQGSGQYF; cdr3_nt: TGTGCCAGCAGCCCGGCGGGACAGGGGTCCGGGCAGTACTTC
d_call: .; j_call: TRBJ2-7; v_call: TRBV6-5; cdr3_aa: CASSRTENPYEQYF; cdr3_nt: TGTGCCAGCAGCAGGACAGAGAACCCCTACGAGCAGTACTTC
d_call: .; j_call: TRBJ1-5; v_call: TRBV4-3; cdr3_aa: CASSQDPTVNQPQHF; cdr3_nt: TGCGCCAGCAGCCAAGATCCGACAGTCAATCAGCCCCAGCATTTT